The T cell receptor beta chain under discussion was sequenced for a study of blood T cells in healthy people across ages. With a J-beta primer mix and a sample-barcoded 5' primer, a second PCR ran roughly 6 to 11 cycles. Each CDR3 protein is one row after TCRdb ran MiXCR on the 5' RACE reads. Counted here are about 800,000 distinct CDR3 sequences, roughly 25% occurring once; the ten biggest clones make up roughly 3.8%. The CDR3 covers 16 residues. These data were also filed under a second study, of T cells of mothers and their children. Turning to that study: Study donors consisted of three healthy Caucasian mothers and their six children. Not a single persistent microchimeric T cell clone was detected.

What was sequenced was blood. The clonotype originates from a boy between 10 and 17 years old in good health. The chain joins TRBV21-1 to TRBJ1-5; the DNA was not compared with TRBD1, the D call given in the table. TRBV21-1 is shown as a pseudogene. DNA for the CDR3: TGTGCCAGCAGCAAAATTGGGGACATGACCTATCAGCCCCAGCATTTT. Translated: CASSKIGDMTYQPQHF.